This TCR beta chain is drawn from a study of T cell changes during pregnancy in multiple sclerosis. This clone was counted a few times. Libraries were prepared by immunoSEQ multiplex PCR; TCRdb keeps only in-frame clonotypes and omits some of them. The repertoire holds tens of thousands of clones, about 92% seen once, with 0.5% to 0.75% in the top ten. The germline gives CDR1 SGHKS, CDR2 YYEKEE (reference sequence). The length of the CDR3 is 14 residues. The ends were cut back, 0 bases at V and 4 bases at J, with 10 bases in the middle. The starting material was CD4+ T cells from peripheral blood mononuclear cells, obtained in the third trimester of pregnancy. The rearrangement uses TRBV5-5 and TRBJ1-2, with a tentative D call TRBD1 (5 bases). This TCR came from a female donor with multiple sclerosis, enrolled in a pregnancy study. The CDR3 spells CASSLDAGRYGYTF. DNA for the CDR3: TGTGCCAGCAGCTTGGATGCAGGGCGCTATGGCTACACCTTC.